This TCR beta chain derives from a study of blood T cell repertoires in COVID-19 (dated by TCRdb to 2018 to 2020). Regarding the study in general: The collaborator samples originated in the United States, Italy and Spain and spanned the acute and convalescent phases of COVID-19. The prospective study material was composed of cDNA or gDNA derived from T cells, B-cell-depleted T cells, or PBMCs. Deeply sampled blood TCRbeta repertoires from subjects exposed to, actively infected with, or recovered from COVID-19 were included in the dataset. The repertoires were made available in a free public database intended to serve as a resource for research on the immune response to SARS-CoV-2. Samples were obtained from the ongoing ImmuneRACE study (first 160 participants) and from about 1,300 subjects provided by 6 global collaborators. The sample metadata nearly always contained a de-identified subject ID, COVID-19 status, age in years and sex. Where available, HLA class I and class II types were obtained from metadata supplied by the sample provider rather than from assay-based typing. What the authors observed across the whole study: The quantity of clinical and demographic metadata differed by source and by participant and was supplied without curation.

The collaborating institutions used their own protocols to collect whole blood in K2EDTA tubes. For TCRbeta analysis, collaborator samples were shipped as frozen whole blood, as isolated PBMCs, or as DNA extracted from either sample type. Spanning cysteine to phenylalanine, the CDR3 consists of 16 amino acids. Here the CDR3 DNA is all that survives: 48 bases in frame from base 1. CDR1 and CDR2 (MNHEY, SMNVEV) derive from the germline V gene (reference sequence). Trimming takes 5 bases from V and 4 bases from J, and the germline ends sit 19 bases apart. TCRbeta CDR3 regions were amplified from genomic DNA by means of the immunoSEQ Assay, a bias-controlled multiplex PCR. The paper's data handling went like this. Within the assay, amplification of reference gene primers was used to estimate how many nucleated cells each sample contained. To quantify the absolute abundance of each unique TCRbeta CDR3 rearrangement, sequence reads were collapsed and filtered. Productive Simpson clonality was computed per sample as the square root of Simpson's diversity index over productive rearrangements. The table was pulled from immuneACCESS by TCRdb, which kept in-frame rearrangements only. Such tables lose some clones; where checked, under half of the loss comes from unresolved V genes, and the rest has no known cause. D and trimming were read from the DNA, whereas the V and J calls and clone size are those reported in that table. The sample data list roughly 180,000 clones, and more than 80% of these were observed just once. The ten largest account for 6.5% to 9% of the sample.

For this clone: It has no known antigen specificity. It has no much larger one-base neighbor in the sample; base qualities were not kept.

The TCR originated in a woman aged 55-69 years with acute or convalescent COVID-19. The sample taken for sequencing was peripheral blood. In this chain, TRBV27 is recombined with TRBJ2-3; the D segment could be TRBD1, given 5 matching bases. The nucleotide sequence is TGTGCCAGCAGTCGCCCAGGGTTAGCAAGGGCAGATACGCAGTATTTT. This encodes CASSRPGLARADTQYF.